The 26 T cell receptor beta chains presented below share a single source sample, sequenced in a study of T cells in women clearing cervical HPV infection. Generated by immunoSEQ multiplex PCR, the TCRdb table keeps only in-frame clones and is missing some. The sample's table shows tens of thousands of clones. Sequencing input: blood buffy coat. The receptor set was obtained from a woman aged 18-70 years with a cervical HPV16 infection that either progressed to CIN3+ or cleared (not recorded which).

Details on this clone: The CDR3 end is not reached by the read, which stops 3 residues before it; the germline J gene fills it in. V usage is TRBV7-9 and J usage is TRBJ2-3; 8 bases align to TRBD1. Trimming removed 1 base from V and 4 bases from J; junction bases left unmatched: 4. The CDR3 sequence is 15 residues long. Germline CDR1 is SEHNR and CDR2 is FQNEAQ (reference sequence). CDR3 residues: CASSLVTGAADTQYF. CDR3 DNA, as far as it was read: TGTGCCAGCAGCTTAGTGACAGGGGCGGCAGATACG.

As regards this clone: Read data end 3 residues before the CDR3 end; the end is taken from the germline J gene. The chain carries TRBV5-1 and TRBJ2-7, with 13 bases matching TRBD2. CDR1 SGHRS and CDR2 YFSETQ come from the germline V gene. V gave up 4 bases and J gave up 5 bases; unmatched junction bases: 3. CDR3 length: 14 amino acids. The CDR3 bases that were read are TGCGCCAGCAGCACTAGCGGGAGGGTCCACGAG. Translation gives CASSTSGRVHE. The complete CDR3 sequence is CASSTSGRVHEQYF.

As to this clone: The read is 3 residues too short to cover the CDR3 end, so that end is filled in from the germline J gene. J is TRBJ2-5 and V is TRBV19, with a possible D match to TRBD1 (5 bases). The length of the CDR3 is 14 residues. V was trimmed by 3 bases and J by 1 base, leaving 9 bases between them. Germline CDR1 and CDR2: LNHDA and SQIVND (reference sequence). The sequenced part of the CDR3 DNA is TGTGCCAGTAGTATCGCGACAGTCCAAGAGACC. Amino acid sequence: CASSIATVQET. The CDR3 as a whole reads CASSIATVQETQYF. Full variable domain (rest looked up from reference TRBV19 and TRBJ2-5): DGGITQSPKYLFRKEGQNVTLSCEQNLNHDAMYWYRQDPGQGLRLIYYSQIVNDFQKGDIAEGYSVSREKKESFPLTVTSAQKNPTAFYLCASSIATVQETQYFGPGTRLLVL.

The DNA read from the CDR3 is TGTGCCACCCAGCGGGAGCACTTGGCAGATACG. The encoded protein is CATQREHLADT. The CDR3 as a whole reads CATQREHLADTQYF. The rearrangement joins TRBV6-4 to TRBJ2-3; 8 bases agree with TRBD2. The read gets to within 3 residues of the CDR3 end, and the germline J gene fills in the rest. Germline V lookup: CDR1 MRHNA, CDR2 SNTAGT. The CDR3 sequence is 14 residues long. V trimming: 10 bases; J trimming: 4 bases; junction bases outside the gene matches: 10.

As regards this clone: The read finishes 3 residues shy of the CDR3 end, and the germline J gene is used to complete it. The V call is TRBV18, the J call TRBJ1-5, with no clear D. The CDR3 is 13 amino acids. The V and J ends lost 6 bases and 1 base respectively, with 7 bases between them. Germline CDR1 KGHSH, CDR2 LQKENI. The sequenced part of the CDR3 DNA is TGTGCCAGCTCCGTTGGCAGCAATCAGCCC. Protein sequence: CASSVGSNQP. The complete CDR3 protein is CASSVGSNQPQHF.

With regard to this clone: At one boundary the junction diverges from the germline segment, which might be a read error. Read coverage stops 3 residues before the CDR3 terminus; the germline J gene supplies the remainder. Other DNA sequences from this sample encode an identical CDR3 as well. The genes are TRBV2 and TRBJ1-2; a weak D match, TRBD1 (5 bases). This CDR3 comprises 14 residues. Germline V CDR1 and CDR2: SNHLY, FYNNEI. CDR3 amino acids: CASSENGGGYGYTF. The CDR3 bases that were read are TGTGCCAGCAGTGAAAATGGGGGGGGGTATGGA. Full variable domain (outside the CDR3, taken from reference TRBV2 and TRBJ1-2): EPEVTQTPSHQVTQMGQEVILRCVPISNHLYFYWYRQILGQKVEFLVSFYNNEISEKSEIFDDQFSVERPDGSNFTLKIRSTKLEDSAMYFCASSENGGGYGYTFGSGTRLTVV.

Worth noting for this clone: The sequence runs out 3 residues before the end of the CDR3; the remainder is reconstructed from the germline J gene. The gene calls are TRBV5-1 and TRBJ2-2; the D gene is possibly TRBD1 (6 bases). Germline V gene sequence: CDR1 SGHRS, CDR2 YFSETQ. The CDR3 sequence is 14 residues long. V was shortened by 0 bases and J by 7 bases, with 10 bases between the two germline ends. The covered CDR3 bases are TGCGCCAGCAGCTTGGGGGCAGGGGTCGGGGAG. Translating gives CASSLGAGVGE. In full, the CDR3 is CASSLGAGVGELFF.

In regard to this clone: Read coverage stops 3 residues before the CDR3 terminus; the germline J gene supplies the remainder. The gene calls are TRBV14 and TRBJ2-3; 11 bases align to TRBD2. The CDR3 runs to 15 residues. Germline V gives CDR1 SGHDN, CDR2 FVKESK. CDR3 DNA (partial): TGTGCCAGCAGCCAAGCTGGGACTAGCGGCGAGACG. It codes for CASSQAGTSGET. Given in full, the CDR3 is CASSQAGTSGETQYF.

Concerning this clone: The CDR3 extends 3 residues past the end of the read, so its final part is completed from the germline J gene. The rearrangement joins TRBV6-2 or TRBV6-3 to TRBJ2-3, with 10 bases lining up with TRBD1. There are 15 residues in the CDR3. Germline CDR1 MNHEY, CDR2 SVGEGT. The CDR3 here is CASRTDRGLGQPQYF. The covered CDR3 bases are TGTGCCAGCAGGACTGACAGGGGGCTTGGTCAGCCG.

With respect to this clone: Sequencing ends 3 residues short of the CDR3 end; the germline J gene provides the rest. The chain carries TRBV10-3 and TRBJ2-7, with TRBD2 matching over 12 bases. This CDR3 has 14 residues. The germline V gene has CDR1 ENHRY and CDR2 SYGVKD. Trimming took 4 bases from V and 2 from J; bases not matched to a gene: 0. The sequenced part of the CDR3 DNA is TGTGCCATCAGTGGGACTAGCGGGACCTACGAG. This translates into CAISGTSGTYE. The whole CDR3 region reads CAISGTSGTYEQYF.

Turning to this clone: The read comes to an end 3 residues before the CDR3 does, leaving the germline J gene to fill in the end. The identical CDR3 is also encoded by other nucleotide sequences in the sample. This chain joins TRBV20-1 and TRBJ2-5, with a weak D call TRBD2 (5 bases). The V end was cut by 0 bases, the J end by 2 bases, with 7 bases between. The CDR3 totals 13 residues. In germline, CDR1 is DFQATT, CDR2 SNEGSKA (reference sequence). The CDR3 spells CSARDGGQETQYF. Incomplete CDR3 DNA: TGCAGTGCTAGAGATGGCGGGCAAGAGACC.

With regard to this clone: The CDR3 goes on 3 residues after the read ends, and that part is filled in from the germline J gene. The rearrangement links TRBV19 to TRBJ1-1; D possibly corresponds to TRBD1 (5 bases). Trimming shortened V by 10 bases and J by 6 bases, and 18 bases separated the two germline ends. The CDR3 is 13 amino acids. Germline loops: CDR1 LNHDA, CDR2 SQIVND (reference sequence). CDR3 DNA, as far as it was read: TGTGCCACAAAGGAGCAGGGTCTGTCTGAA. Amino acid sequence: CATKEQGLSE. The entire CDR3 protein is CATKEQGLSEAFF.

Regarding this clone: The read finishes 3 residues shy of the CDR3 end, and the germline J gene is used to complete it. The chain combines TRBV20-1 with TRBJ2-1; unclear D gene. The V gene lost 3 bases and the J gene lost 0 bases, with 9 bases spanning the gap. The CDR3 is 14 amino acids. Germline loops: CDR1 DFQATT, CDR2 SNEGSKA (reference sequence). Here the CDR3 reads CSARSRSSYNEQFF. The CDR3 DNA, read in part, is TGCAGTGCTAGGAGCCGTAGCTCCTACAATGAG.

To note about this clone: From the germline J gene comes the end of the CDR3, since the read stops 3 residues before it. The rearrangement links TRBV7-8 to TRBJ2-7; TRBD1 might be the D (6 bases). CDR1 and CDR2 from the germline V gene are SGHVS and FQNEAQ. CDR3 length equals 16 residues. V was clipped by 5 bases and J by 2 bases, with 19 bases between them. The CDR3 protein is CASSPWGSQGTYEQYF. The sequenced part of the CDR3 DNA is TGTGCCAGCAGCCCCTGGGGTTCCCAGGGGACCTACGAG.

A word on this clone: The read falls 3 residues short of the CDR3 end, and the missing part is taken from the germline J gene. V is TRBV5-1 and J is TRBJ1-6; 9 nucleotides agree with TRBD1. The CDR3 consists of 16 residues. Losses at the gene ends were 0 bases for V and 5 bases for J; bases not matched to a gene: 3. The V gene's germline CDR1 is SGHRS and CDR2 YFSETQ. CDR3 protein: CASSLAGTGNNSPLHF. The DNA read from the CDR3 is TGCGCCAGCAGCTTGGCCGGGACAGGGAATAATTCACCC. Supplemented by reference TRBV5-1 and TRBJ1-6, the full variable domain reads KAGVTQTPRYLIKTRGQQVTLSCSPISGHRSVSWYQQTPGQGLQFLFEYFSETQRNKGNFPGRFSGRQFSNSRSEMNVSTLELGDSALYLCASSLAGTGNNSPLHFGNGTRLTVT.

As for this clone: The read terminates 3 residues ahead of where the CDR3 ends, so the germline J gene completes it. The chain uses TRBV28 and TRBJ2-5; D uncertain. This CDR3 spans 13 amino acids. Per the germline V gene, CDR1 is MDHEN and CDR2 is SYDVKM. Between the trimmed V and J ends, which lost 6 bases and 2 bases, there was a span of 10 bases. CDR3 sequence reads: CASSSRSQETQYF. The part of the CDR3 DNA that was read is TGTGCCAGCAGCTCTAGGAGTCAAGAGACC.

On this clone itself: The read comes to an end 3 residues before the CDR3 does, leaving the germline J gene to fill in the end. This chain connects TRBV6-2 or TRBV6-3 to TRBJ1-1; 10 nucleotides match TRBD1. The CDR3 is 17 residues long. In germline, CDR1 is MNHEY, CDR2 SVGEGT. V gave up 2 bases and J gave up 4 bases; unmatched junction bases: 10. The CDR3 region is CASSYGAGTGVVTEAFF. Partial CDR3 DNA: TGTGCCAGCAGTTACGGCGCCGGGACAGGGGTGGTCACTGAA.

Of note for this clone: The read finishes 3 residues shy of the CDR3 end, and the germline J gene is used to complete it. This chain links TRBV7-3 with TRBJ2-1, with TRBD2 as a possible D gene (6 bases). The ends were cut back, 4 bases at V and 8 bases at J, with 9 bases in the middle. Germline CDR1 and CDR2: SGHTA and FQGTGA. The CDR3 is made up of 12 amino acids. The covered CDR3 bases are TGTGCCAGCAGCTCCCCTAGCGATGAG. Translation: CASSSPSDE. The whole CDR3 protein reads CASSSPSDEQFF. Full variable domain (rest looked up from reference TRBV7-3 and TRBJ2-1): GAGVSQTPSNKVTEKGKYVELRCDPISGHTALYWYRQSLGQGPEFLIYFQGTGAADDSGLPNDRFFAVRPEGSVSTLKIQRTERGDSAVYLCASSSPSDEQFFGPGTRLTVL.

The CDR3 loop is CASSYRLALKDEQFF. CDR3 DNA (partial): TGTGCCAGCAGTTATAGGCTAGCTTTGAAAGATGAG. The chain is built from TRBV6-2 or TRBV6-3 and TRBJ2-1; tentatively, D is TRBD2 (5 bases). The read falls 3 residues short of the CDR3 end, and the missing part is taken from the germline J gene. Germline assignment: CDR1 MNHEY and CDR2 SVGEGT. The CDR3 is made up of 15 amino acids. The V end was cut by 3 bases, the J end by 8 bases, with 17 bases between.

Regarding this clone: Read sequence stops 3 residues before the CDR3 end, and the germline J gene provides the missing end. This chain connects TRBV7-9 to TRBJ2-3, with D unresolved. Germline V CDR1 and CDR2: SEHNR, FQNEAQ (reference sequence). CDR3 length equals 15 residues. The germline V and J ends were trimmed by 10 bases and 2 bases, with 19 bases remaining between them. The CDR3 bases that were read are TGTGCCACTTCGCCTGGGCTACCTAACACAGATACG. Translating it yields CATSPGLPNTDT. From start to end, the CDR3 is CATSPGLPNTDTQYF.

With regard to this clone: The sequenced fragment ends 3 residues before the CDR3 boundary, so the rest is inferred from the germline J gene. The chain has TRBV10-1 and TRBJ2-2, with D possibly being TRBD1 (6 bases). CDR3 length equals 12 residues. The ends were cut back, 10 bases at V and 6 bases at J, with 12 bases in the middle. Germline CDR1 WNHNN, CDR2 SYGVQD (reference sequence). The covered CDR3 bases are TGCGCCACCTCGGACAGTGCCGGGGAG. Its translation: CATSDSAGE. The entire CDR3 protein reads CATSDSAGELFF.

The CDR3 DNA, read in part, is TGCGCCAGCAGCTTTACAGGGAATAGTGCAGATACG. Translation: CASSFTGNSADT. The whole CDR3 sequence reads CASSFTGNSADTQYF. The rearrangement links TRBV5-1 to TRBJ2-3, with a tentative D call TRBD1 (6 bases). Read coverage stops 3 residues before the CDR3 terminus; the germline J gene supplies the remainder. This CDR3 spans 15 amino acids. Germline-derived CDR1 and CDR2 are SGHRS and YFSETQ. V gave up 2 bases and J gave up 4 bases, with 14 bases separating them. The full variable domain, with the rest looked up from reference TRBV5-1 and TRBJ2-3, is KAGVTQTPRYLIKTRGQQVTLSCSPISGHRSVSWYQQTPGQGLQFLFEYFSETQRNKGNFPGRFSGRQFSNSRSEMNVSTLELGDSALYLCASSFTGNSADTQYFGPGTRLTVL.

Notes on this clone: The missing CDR3 end, 3 residues past where the read stops, is filled in from the germline J gene. The V gene is TRBV5-6, the J gene TRBJ2-3; D unresolved. Trimming left V 2 bases short and J 0 bases short, with 7 bases between. Germline V gives CDR1 SGHDT, CDR2 YYEEEE. This CDR3 region has 14 residues. CDR3 sequence: CASSFATSTDTQYF. The CDR3 bases that were read are TGTGCCAGCAGCTTCGCGACTAGCACAGATACG.

A note on this clone: The read terminates 3 residues ahead of where the CDR3 ends, so the germline J gene completes it. The rearrangement uses TRBV30 and TRBJ1-2; D gene uncertain. Germline V CDR1 and CDR2: GTSNPN, SVGIG (reference sequence). This CDR3 has 11 residues. CDR3 DNA, as far as it was read: TGTGCCTGGAGTGTCGGCGGCCTA. Amino acid sequence: CAWSVGGL. The complete CDR3 protein is CAWSVGGLYTF.

Notes on this clone: The read halts 3 residues ahead of the CDR3 end, with the missing end drawn from the germline J gene. This chain joins TRBV28 and TRBJ2-4; the D gene is possibly TRBD1 (5 bases). V was pared by 5 bases and J by 0 bases, with 8 bases between. Germline V lookup: CDR1 MDHEN, CDR2 SYDVKM. The CDR3 sequence is 14 residues long. CDR3 loop: CASSLGVAKNIQYF. The sequenced CDR3 bases are TGTGCCAGCAGTCTAGGGGTAGCCAAAAACATT.

Note on this clone: The missing CDR3 end, 3 residues past where the read stops, is filled in from the germline J gene. The chain combines TRBV7-2 with TRBJ2-7, with D possibly TRBD1 on 6 matching bases. Germline V gene lookup returns CDR1 SGHTA and CDR2 FQGNSA. The V and J ends lost 2 bases and 4 bases respectively, with 12 bases between them. CDR3 length: 14 residues. CDR3 amino acids: CASSLREQGYEQYF. CDR3 DNA, as far as it was read: TGTGCCAGCAGCTTAAGGGAACAGGGATACGAG.